This TCR beta chain was identified during a study of patients and donors after allogeneic stem cell transplantation. TCRdb processed the RT-PCR reads anew with MiXCR; each CDR3 protein has one entry. The sample has about 200,000 distinct CDR3 sequences; less than 50% are singletons. Germline trimming cut 0 bases from V and 0 bases from J; bases unmatched to any gene: 10. CDR1 and CDR2 (germline): WSHSY, SAAADI. The CDR3 runs 19 residues. This chain uses TRBV10-2 with TRBJ2-4; 8 nucleotides match TRBD2. This TCR derives from a human donor who was either an allogeneic HSCT recipient or a stem cell or donor lymphocyte infusion donor (not recorded which). It is not recorded whose cells these are; they may come from a transplant donor. The material sequenced was blood, either unsorted or a sorted T cell fraction (not recorded which). In DNA, the CDR3 is TGCGCCAGCAGTGAGTCGAGCGGTAGCGGGGCTCTAGCCAAAAACATTCAGTACTTC. Protein: CASSESSGSGALAKNIQYF.